The rows below give T cell receptor beta chains drawn from one sample of a study of CD8+ T cells in alopecia areata. Assay: immunoSEQ multiplex PCR; the TCRdb copy retains only in-frame clones and omits some. The table lists under 250,000 clones, approximately 52% of them singletons. The specimen was CD4+ T cells sorted from blood, collected at week 0. These TCRs come from a human donor with alopecia areata. The CDR3 runs from the conserved cysteine through the conserved F or W. Each record gives: D gene, clone size, V gene, J gene, CDR3 length, CDR3 DNA, CDR3 protein. The D gene is left open where the match is weak. A clone size is listed for some rows: how often the clone was seen (once, few, many), or a class if it is expanded.

D gene: TRBD1; clone size: .; V gene: TRBV10-3; J gene: TRBJ2-7; CDR3 length: 14; CDR3 DNA: TGTGCCATCAGCGGACAGGAGAGCTCCTACGAGCAGTACTTC; CDR3 protein: CAISGQESSYEQYF
D gene: .; clone size: .; V gene: TRBV29-1; J gene: TRBJ1-1; CDR3 length: 13; CDR3 DNA: TGCAGCGTTGAAGGACTGCTGAACACTGAAGCTTTCTTT; CDR3 protein: CSVEGLLNTEAFF
D gene: .; clone size: .; V gene: TRBV30; J gene: TRBJ2-2; CDR3 length: 11; CDR3 DNA: TGTGCCTGGGGGAACACCGGGGAGCTGTTTTTT; CDR3 protein: CAWGNTGELFF
D gene: .; clone size: .; V gene: TRBV5-6; J gene: TRBJ2-1; CDR3 length: 11; CDR3 DNA: TGTGCCAGCACCCGGGAGAATGAGCAGTTCTTC; CDR3 protein: CASTRENEQFF
D gene: TRBD1; clone size: .; V gene: TRBV30; J gene: TRBJ2-3; CDR3 length: 15; CDR3 DNA: TGTGCCTGGAGTCTCGGACAGGGGGCAACAGATACGCAGTATTTT; CDR3 protein: CAWSLGQGATDTQYF
D gene: TRBD1; clone size: few; V gene: TRBV6-1; J gene: TRBJ1-2; CDR3 length: 15; CDR3 DNA: TGTGCCAGCAGTGAGGGACAGGGGGCTCACTATGGCTACACCTTC; CDR3 protein: CASSEGQGAHYGYTF
D gene: TRBD1; clone size: few; V gene: TRBV5-6; J gene: TRBJ1-1; CDR3 length: 14; CDR3 DNA: TGTGCCAGCAGCTTGGGCGCAGGGGGGACTGAAGCTTTCTTT; CDR3 protein: CASSLGAGGTEAFF
D gene: TRBD1; clone size: .; V gene: TRBV5-1; J gene: TRBJ1-2; CDR3 length: 17; CDR3 DNA: TGCGCCAGCAGCGCATCCGGGACAGGGGCCGCTCTCTATGGCTACACCTTC; CDR3 protein: CASSASGTGAALYGYTF
D gene: .; clone size: few; V gene: TRBV6-5; J gene: TRBJ1-5; CDR3 length: 12; CDR3 DNA: TGTGCCAGCACGACGGGTAATCAGCCCCAGCATTTT; CDR3 protein: CASTTGNQPQHF
D gene: TRBD1; clone size: .; V gene: TRBV7-8; J gene: TRBJ2-7; CDR3 length: 14; CDR3 DNA: TGTGCCAGCAGCTCCCGGACAGGGAAGGGCGAGCAGTACTTC; CDR3 protein: CASSSRTGKGEQYF
D gene: .; clone size: .; V gene: TRBV5-1; J gene: TRBJ2-1; CDR3 length: 16; CDR3 DNA: TGCGCCAGCAGCTTGGTCGCCGGGGGGCGATACAATGAGCAGTTCTTC; CDR3 protein: CASSLVAGGRYNEQFF
D gene: .; clone size: few; V gene: TRBV7-9; J gene: TRBJ1-1; CDR3 length: 13; CDR3 DNA: TGTGCCAGCAGCTTAGAGCAGAACACTGAAGCTTTCTTT; CDR3 protein: CASSLEQNTEAFF
D gene: .; clone size: few; V gene: TRBV18; J gene: TRBJ1-4; CDR3 length: 17; CDR3 DNA: TGTGCCAGCTCACAAAAGGGTCCGACAGGCCTGGATGAAAAACTGTTTTTT; CDR3 protein: CASSQKGPTGLDEKLFF
D gene: TRBD2; clone size: few; V gene: TRBV29-1; J gene: TRBJ2-7; CDR3 length: 12; CDR3 DNA: TGCAGCGTTGACGCGGGGGGCTACGAGCAGTACTTC; CDR3 protein: CSVDAGGYEQYF
D gene: .; clone size: .; V gene: TRBV7-6; J gene: TRBJ2-3; CDR3 length: 16; CDR3 DNA: TGTGCCAGCAGCTTAGAAGCGCTATTCAGCACAGATACGCAGTATTTT; CDR3 protein: CASSLEALFSTDTQYF
D gene: TRBD2; clone size: once; V gene: TRBV5-1; J gene: TRBJ2-7; CDR3 length: 16; CDR3 DNA: TGCGCCAGCACCCTGACTAGCGGGGGGAGCTCCTACGAGCAGTACTTC; CDR3 protein: CASTLTSGGSSYEQYF
D gene: TRBD2; clone size: .; V gene: TRBV19; J gene: TRBJ2-5; CDR3 length: 16; CDR3 DNA: TGTGCCAGTAGTACTCGGACTAGCGGTGATCAAGAGACCCAGTACTTC; CDR3 protein: CASSTRTSGDQETQYF
D gene: .; clone size: .; V gene: TRBV6-1; J gene: TRBJ2-6; CDR3 length: 15; CDR3 DNA: TGTGCCAGCAGTGCAGGGGTCTCTGGGGCCAACGTCCTGACTTTC; CDR3 protein: CASSAGVSGANVLTF
D gene: .; clone size: once; V gene: TRBV2; J gene: TRBJ2-3; CDR3 length: 14; CDR3 DNA: TGTGCCAGCAGAAGGACCCAATGGATCAATACGCAGTATTTT; CDR3 protein: CASRRTQWINTQYF
D gene: .; clone size: .; V gene: TRBV29-1; J gene: TRBJ2-5; CDR3 length: 13; CDR3 DNA: TGCAGCGTTGAAGACCTGCAGAAAGAGACCCAGTACTTC; CDR3 protein: CSVEDLQKETQYF
D gene: .; clone size: few; V gene: TRBV13; J gene: TRBJ2-7; CDR3 length: 13; CDR3 DNA: TGTGCCAGCAGCTTAGGCGGGGGCTACGAGCAGTACTTC; CDR3 protein: CASSLGGGYEQYF
D gene: .; clone size: once; V gene: TRBV30; J gene: TRBJ1-2; CDR3 length: 15; CDR3 DNA: TGTGCCTGGAGGGGCAGCGCAACAGCTAACTATGGCTACACCTTC; CDR3 protein: CAWRGSATANYGYTF
D gene: .; clone size: .; V gene: TRBV9; J gene: TRBJ2-3; CDR3 length: 15; CDR3 DNA: TGTGCCAGCAGCACGGCGAAAACTAGCACAGATACGCAGTATTTT; CDR3 protein: CASSTAKTSTDTQYF
D gene: TRBD1; clone size: .; V gene: TRBV11-2; J gene: TRBJ1-1; CDR3 length: 15; CDR3 DNA: TGTGCCAGCAGCCCTGGTGGGACAGGGGTCCCTGAAGCTTTCTTT; CDR3 protein: CASSPGGTGVPEAFF
D gene: TRBD1; clone size: .; V gene: TRBV27; J gene: TRBJ1-5; CDR3 length: 19; CDR3 DNA: TGTGCCAGCAGTTTCCCCGGACAGGGGGAGGACGTTGGCAATCAGCCCCAGCATTTT; CDR3 protein: CASSFPGQGEDVGNQPQHF
D gene: .; clone size: .; V gene: TRBV10-3; J gene: TRBJ1-2; CDR3 length: 12; CDR3 DNA: TGTGCCATCAACCCCGGGAACTATGGCTACACCTTC; CDR3 protein: CAINPGNYGYTF
D gene: TRBD2; clone size: many; V gene: TRBV19; J gene: TRBJ2-1; CDR3 length: 16; CDR3 DNA: TGTGCCAGTAGTTCTTGGAGCGGGGGGTCGTACAATGAGCAGTTCTTC; CDR3 protein: CASSSWSGGSYNEQFF
D gene: .; clone size: .; V gene: TRBV27; J gene: TRBJ2-3; CDR3 length: 14; CDR3 DNA: TGTGCCAGCAGTTTAGCGGATTTCACAGATACGCAGTATTTT; CDR3 protein: CASSLADFTDTQYF
D gene: .; clone size: few; V gene: TRBV19; J gene: TRBJ2-3; CDR3 length: 13; CDR3 DNA: TGTGCCAGTGGTCAGGGAGGCACAGATACGCAGTATTTT; CDR3 protein: CASGQGGTDTQYF
D gene: TRBD1; clone size: .; V gene: TRBV7-6; J gene: TRBJ2-2; CDR3 length: 17; CDR3 DNA: TGTGCCAGCAGCCTCCCGGGACAGGGTCCCGGCACCGGGGAGCTGTTTTTT; CDR3 protein: CASSLPGQGPGTGELFF
D gene: .; clone size: .; V gene: TRBV6-1; J gene: TRBJ1-2; CDR3 length: 12; CDR3 DNA: TGTGCCAGCATGGGGGGGAACTATGGCTACACCTTC; CDR3 protein: CASMGGNYGYTF
D gene: .; clone size: .; V gene: TRBV2; J gene: TRBJ1-1; CDR3 length: 11; CDR3 DNA: TGTGCCAGCCGGACATACACTGAAGCTTTCTTT; CDR3 protein: CASRTYTEAFF